The 16 T cell receptor beta chains listed next were all sequenced from one sample in a study of identical twins. TCRdb re-called the 5' RACE reads through MiXCR, storing one row per CDR3 protein. The sample consists of some 1,600,000 distinct CDR3 sequences, about 32% of them appearing once. The sample comprised cord blood. These receptor sequences come from a newborn girl in good health.

A note on this clonotype: A single base separates this from a much larger clone, so it may be a read error. This rearrangement joins TRBV6-1 to TRBJ2-1; D is ambiguous. The CDR3 length is 13 residues. V lost 3 bases to trimming and J lost 13 bases, with 16 bases between them. Germline values: CDR1 MNHNS, CDR2 SASEGT. Written as DNA, the CDR3 is TGTGCCAGCAGTGAGGGATACCAAGAGACCCAGTTCTTC. Residues: CASSEGYQETQFF.

The rearrangement uses TRBV25-1 and TRBJ1-2; no definite D call. The CDR3 runs to 15 residues. Germline CDR1 reads MGHDK; CDR2 reads SYGVNS. The V end was cut by 5 bases, the J end by 3 bases, with 16 bases between. CDR3 in amino acids: CASSRGLLGDYGYTF. In DNA form, the CDR3 reads TGTGCCAGCAGTCGCGGGCTACTTGGGGACTATGGCTACACCTTC.

The chain employs TRBV15 and TRBJ2-7; 8 nucleotides match TRBD1. CDR3 length: 14 residues. The germline V gene encodes CDR1 LNHNV and CDR2 YYDKDF (reference sequence). With V trimmed by 5 bases and J by 2 bases, 5 bases remained unmatched. CDR3 coding DNA: TGTGCCACCAGCCGGGACAGGTCAACCTACGAGCAGTACTTC. Protein sequence: CATSRDRSTYEQYF.

This clonotype turned up a few times. The V gene is TRBV20-1, the J gene TRBJ2-3, with no clear D. Germline CDR1 is DFQATT and CDR2 is SNEGSKA (reference sequence). The CDR3 sequence is 12 residues long. Trimming left V 7 bases short and J 2 bases short, with 10 bases between. CDR3 coding DNA: TGCAGTGTTCAGGTGTTCACAGATACGCAGTATTTT. Its protein is CSVQVFTDTQYF.

This clonotype was recorded a few times. The chain combines TRBV25-1 with TRBJ1-1; TRBD1 agrees at 7 bases. The CDR3 extends over 14 amino acids. Trimming took 4 bases from V and 5 from J; bases not matched to a gene: 7. Germline CDR1 and CDR2: MGHDK and SYGVNS. The CDR3 loop is CASSGQGWGTEAFF. The CDR3 DNA reads TGTGCCAGCAGTGGACAGGGTTGGGGGACTGAAGCTTTCTTT.

The chain uses TRBV3-1 and TRBJ2-1; 8 bases match TRBD1. The germline V gene has CDR1 LGHDT and CDR2 YNNKEL (reference sequence). Trimming cost V 3 bases and J 3 bases; bases outside gene matches: 1. This CDR3 is 14 amino acids long. Here the CDR3 DNA reads TGTGCCAGCAGCCATGACAGGGGCTACAATGAGCAGTTCTTC. This sequence encodes CASSHDRGYNEQFF.

The J gene is TRBJ2-3, the V gene TRBV19; the D is unclear. The CDR3 spans 13 residues. The V gene's germline CDR1 is LNHDA and CDR2 SQIVND (reference sequence). The V and J ends lost 10 bases and 2 bases respectively, with 13 bases between them. Here the CDR3 DNA reads TGTGCCACTCGCCAGTCCTCCACAGATACGCAGTATTTT. This translates into CATRQSSTDTQYF.

At least ten counts were recorded for this clonotype. V gene TRBV7-2 combines with J gene TRBJ1-6, with D unresolved. Germline CDR1 and CDR2: SGHTA and FQGNSA. CDR3 length equals 15 residues. V was clipped by 1 base and J by 4 bases, with 8 bases between them. The CDR3 bases are TGTGCCAGCAGCTTAGGCAGGTCTTATAATTCACCCCTCCACTTT. Its protein product is CASSLGRSYNSPLHF.

The J gene is TRBJ1-1, the V gene TRBV2; 7 positions match TRBD1. CDR3 size: 14 residues. With 6 bases clipped from V and 7 bases from J, the junction kept 11 bases outside the gene matches. From germline, CDR1 is SNHLY and CDR2 FYNNEI. The CDR3 bases are TGTGCCAGCAGCTGGGCCCAGGGGGAAGATGAAGCTTTCTTT. Translation gives CASSWAQGEDEAFF.

This clonotype was detected a few times. The chain uses TRBV2 and TRBJ1-1; 7 bases are a match to TRBD1. The CDR3 is made up of 14 amino acids. Germline CDR1 is SNHLY and CDR2 is FYNNEI. The V gene end was trimmed by 7 bases and the J gene end by 0 bases; junction bases not matched to a gene: 5. The CDR3 bases are TGTGCCAGCATATACACAGGGGTGAACACTGAAGCTTTCTTT. It is translated as CASIYTGVNTEAFF.

The CDR3 loop is CSASRARAFNQPQHF. CDR3 bases: TGCAGTGCTAGTCGAGCCAGGGCTTTTAATCAGCCCCAGCATTTT. The chain recombines TRBV20-1 with TRBJ1-5; D is perhaps TRBD1 (5 bases). V lost 3 bases to trimming and J lost 4 bases, with 16 bases between them. CDR1 and CDR2 from the germline V gene are DFQATT and SNEGSKA (reference sequence). The length of the CDR3 is 15 residues.

This clonotype was observed a few times. The rearrangement uses TRBV6-1 and TRBJ1-2; 8 positions agree with TRBD1. CDR1 and CDR2 from the germline V gene are MNHNS and SASEGT. V trimming: 6 bases; J trimming: 8 bases; junction bases outside the gene matches: 8. The CDR3 is made up of 13 amino acids. The CDR3 nucleotides are TGTGCCAGCAGGCATAGGACAGGGCTCGGCTACACCTTC. This sequence encodes CASRHRTGLGYTF.

This chain uses TRBV7-2 with TRBJ2-7, with D tentatively TRBD1 or TRBD2 (5 bases each). The CDR3 covers 15 residues. CDR1 SGHTA and CDR2 FQGNSA come from the germline V gene. V lost 0 bases and J 2 bases, leaving 11 bases between the germline ends. CDR3: CASSLAGTEAYEQYF. For the CDR3, the DNA is TGTGCCAGCAGCTTAGCCGGGACCGAAGCCTACGAGCAGTACTTC. Full variable domain (remainder filled in from reference TRBV7-2 and TRBJ2-7): GAGVSQSPSNKVTEKGKDVELRCDPISGHTALYWYRQSLGQGLEFLIYFQGNSAPDKSGLPSDRFSAERTGGSVSTLTIQRTQQEDSAVYLCASSLAGTEAYEQYFGPGTRLTVT.

In the case of this clonotype: Since a much larger clone is just one base distant, this may be a read error. This sequence joins TRBV5-1 and TRBJ2-5; D not certain. CDR1 SGHRS and CDR2 YFSETQ come from the germline V gene. The CDR3 is 12 amino acids. V lost 2 bases to trimming and J lost 0 bases, with 2 bases between them. The CDR3 reads CASSFNQETQYF. CDR3 in DNA: TGCGCCAGCAGCTTCAACCAAGAGACCCAGTACTTC. Supplemented by reference TRBV5-1 and TRBJ2-5, the full variable domain reads KAGVTQTPRYLIKTRGQQVTLSCSPISGHRSVSWYQQTPGQGLQFLFEYFSETQRNKGNFPGRFSGRQFSNSRSEMNVSTLELGDSALYLCASSFNQETQYFGPGTRLLVL.

CDR3: CSAKVTGVNQPQHF. Here the CDR3 DNA reads TGCAGTGCCAAAGTAACAGGGGTCAATCAGCCCCAGCATTTT. The rearrangement links TRBV20-1 to TRBJ1-5; the match to TRBD1 covers 7 bases. The CDR3 is 14 amino acids. From germline, CDR1 is DFQATT and CDR2 SNEGSKA (reference sequence). The V gene end was trimmed by 6 bases and the J gene end by 3 bases; junction bases not matched to a gene: 8.

This CDR3 reads CASSGDRGSEKLFF. The CDR3 DNA sequence: TGCGCCAGCAGCGGCGACAGGGGTAGTGAAAAACTGTTTTTT. The J gene is TRBJ1-4, the V gene TRBV5-1, with TRBD1 identical over 8 bases. Germline CDR1 is SGHRS and CDR2 is YFSETQ. Trimming removed 4 bases from V and 7 bases from J; junction bases left unmatched: 6. The CDR3 runs to 14 residues.